These 21 T cell receptor beta chains came from one sample sequenced in a study of cytomegalovirus exposure and HLA in healthy donors. The study ran its PCR with 60 Vbeta and 13 Jbeta primers. Some clones are missing from TCRdb's copy, which holds only in-frame ones; the method was immunoSEQ multiplex PCR. The data hold 150,000 to 160,000 clones, with more than 75% observed a single time. Sequencing was performed on PBMCs. The receptors here all came from a young man in good health and CMV-seropositive.

The chain carries TRBV9 and TRBJ2-7, with 8 bases matching TRBD2. Trimming cost V 3 bases and J 2 bases; bases outside gene matches: 7. The CDR3 sequence is 15 residues long. The germline CDR1 and CDR2 sequences are SGDLS and YYNGEE. The CDR3 sequence: CASSGSAGGPYEQYF. The CDR3 DNA is TGTGCCAGCAGCGGCTCTGCGGGAGGACCCTACGAGCAGTACTTC.

J is TRBJ2-1 and V is TRBV7-9; TRBD2 agrees at 14 bases. The CDR3 is 15 amino acids. Trimming removed 7 bases from V and 9 bases from J; junction bases left unmatched: 8. The germline V gene encodes CDR1 SEHNR and CDR2 FQNEAQ (reference sequence). The CDR3 reads CASTTTSGRASEQFF. Written as DNA, the CDR3 is TGTGCCAGCACCACGACTAGCGGGAGGGCAAGTGAGCAGTTCTTC.

The chain links TRBV5-5 to TRBJ2-3; TRBD2 agrees at 8 bases. The trim removed 2 bases at V and 2 bases at J, leaving 4 bases unmatched. The CDR3 totals 15 residues. Looked up from germline, CDR1 is SGHKS and CDR2 is YYEKEE (reference sequence). The CDR3 coding sequence is TGTGCCAGCAGCTTCGGACTAGCTAACACAGATACGCAGTATTTT. Its protein product is CASSFGLANTDTQYF.

The gene calls are TRBV4-2 and TRBJ2-1, with 9 nucleotides matching TRBD2. Trimming removed 0 bases from V and 5 bases from J; junction bases left unmatched: 5. The CDR3 extends over 16 amino acids. Germline CDR1 LGHNA, CDR2 YNFKEQ. The CDR3 nucleotides are TGTGCCAGCAGCCAAGATCTTGGACTAGCGCACAATGAGCAGTTCTTC. The encoded protein is CASSQDLGLAHNEQFF.

The chain employs TRBV28 and TRBJ1-1; D unclear. The CDR3 totals 13 residues. Trimming took off 7 bases at V and 1 base at J, with 10 bases between the two ends. Per germline, CDR1 MDHEN and CDR2 SYDVKM. The CDR3 spells CASTKEGNTEAFF. CDR3 coding DNA: TGTGCCAGCACCAAAGAGGGGAACACTGAAGCTTTCTTT.

There are a few counts of this clone. The J gene is TRBJ2-1, the V gene TRBV5-1; D is possibly TRBD2 (5 bases). V gave up 0 bases and J gave up 3 bases, with 13 bases separating them. CDR1 and CDR2 from the germline V gene are SGHRS and YFSETQ. This CDR3 has 16 residues. The DNA of the CDR3 is TGCGCCAGCAGCTTGGCCGTAGGGAGCATCTACAATGAGCAGTTCTTC. The encoded protein is CASSLAVGSIYNEQFF. Full variable domain (remainder filled in from reference TRBV5-1 and TRBJ2-1): KAGVTQTPRYLIKTRGQQVTLSCSPISGHRSVSWYQQTPGQGLQFLFEYFSETQRNKGNFPGRFSGRQFSNSRSEMNVSTLELGDSALYLCASSLAVGSIYNEQFFGPGTRLTVL.

The chain has TRBV7-9 and TRBJ1-1; no clear D gene. Germline assignment: CDR1 SEHNR and CDR2 FQNEAQ (reference sequence). The CDR3 has 14 residues. Trimming took 3 bases from V and 0 from J, leaving 8 bases between them. CDR3 in amino acids: CASSFGNVNTEAFF. The CDR3 region has the DNA TGTGCCAGCAGCTTCGGTAACGTGAACACTGAAGCTTTCTTT.

This chain connects TRBV9 to TRBJ2-1; 14 bases map to TRBD2. CDR1 and CDR2 from the germline V gene are SGDLS and YYNGEE. The CDR3 extends over 17 amino acids. V gave up 4 bases and J gave up 4 bases; unmatched junction bases: 7. CDR3 region: CASSPLTSGGAYNEQFF. The CDR3 DNA follows: TGTGCCAGCAGCCCCTTGACTAGCGGGGGGGCTTACAATGAGCAGTTCTTC.

The sample holds one count of this clone. The junction departs from the called germline gene at one end, perhaps through a read error. V and J are TRBV14 and TRBJ2-1; 14 bases align to TRBD2. Germline lookup yields CDR1 SGHDN and CDR2 FVKESK. This CDR3 is built from 13 residues. This CDR3 is CASSPRLAGGLVF. The CDR3 DNA follows: TGTGCCAGCAGCCCGCGACTAGCGGGAGGGCTGGTCTTC.

The chain carries TRBV12-5 and TRBJ2-1; a possible D gene is TRBD2 (6 bases). V was pared by 7 bases and J by 1 base, with 11 bases between. CDR1 and CDR2 from the germline V gene are LGHNT and FRNRAP. The CDR3 consists of 14 residues. CDR3 sequence: CASVPEGSYNEQFF. CDR3 coding DNA: TGTGCTAGTGTCCCGGAGGGATCCTACAATGAGCAGTTCTTC.

V usage is TRBV19 and J usage is TRBJ2-7; 10 nucleotides agree with TRBD2. V shed 8 bases, J shed 4 bases, and the junction held 5 bases outside the gene matches. Germline values: CDR1 LNHDA, CDR2 SQIVND (reference sequence). The CDR3 has 13 amino acids. The CDR3 here is CASESSGSYEQYF. The CDR3 DNA sequence: TGTGCCAGTGAGTCTAGCGGGAGTTACGAGCAGTACTTC.

The V gene is TRBV6-5, the J gene TRBJ2-7; a possible D gene is TRBD2 (6 bases). The CDR3 runs to 12 residues. Per the germline V gene, CDR1 is MNHEY and CDR2 is SVGAGI. Trimming pared 2 bases from V and 6 bases from J, leaving 8 bases between. The CDR3 loop is CASSYLEGEQYF. The CDR3 region has the DNA TGTGCCAGCAGTTACCTGGAGGGCGAGCAGTACTTC.

The chain recombines TRBV11-2 with TRBJ2-4; D perhaps matches TRBD2 (5 bases). This CDR3 has 15 amino acids. Trimming cost V 4 bases and J 5 bases, with 15 bases left between them. CDR1 is SGHAT, CDR2 FQNNGV, per germline. For the CDR3, the DNA is TGTGCCAGCAGCTCCGCTGGAGGCAGACAAAACATTCAGTACTTC. This sequence encodes CASSSAGGRQNIQYF. Full variable domain (remainder filled in from reference TRBV11-2 and TRBJ2-4): EAGVAQSPRYKIIEKRQSVAFWCNPISGHATLYWYQQILGQGPKLLIQFQNNGVVDDSQLPKDRFSAERLKGVDSTLKIQPAKLEDSAVYLCASSSAGGRQNIQYFGAGTRLSVL.

The chain links TRBV19 to TRBJ1-2; 7 positions agree with TRBD1. The CDR3 runs 13 residues. Germline CDR1 reads LNHDA; CDR2 reads SQIVND (reference sequence). Trimming cost V 5 bases and J 6 bases; bases outside gene matches: 6. The CDR3 nucleotides are TGTGCCAGTAGTTTACAGACAGGGAATGGCTACACCTTC. Protein: CASSLQTGNGYTF.

J is TRBJ2-7 and V is TRBV28; 8 nucleotides align to TRBD2. The CDR3 contains 16 residues. Germline V CDR1 and CDR2: MDHEN, SYDVKM. J gave up 1 base and V 3 bases, and 8 bases lay outside the gene matches. The DNA of the CDR3 is TGTGCCAGCAGTTTCTCGGTGCTAGCGGGTTCCTACGAGCAGTACTTC. This translates into CASSFSVLAGSYEQYF.

The rearrangement joins TRBV5-6 to TRBJ1-1, with D unclear. The CDR3 contains 13 residues. The germline V and J ends were trimmed by 2 bases and 0 bases, with 5 bases remaining between them. Germline lookup yields CDR1 SGHDT and CDR2 YYEEEE. In nucleotides, the CDR3 is TGTGCCAGCAGCTTAATTATGAACACTGAAGCTTTCTTT. It codes for CASSLIMNTEAFF.

This chain joins TRBV9 and TRBJ2-1, with 7 bases that match TRBD2. The J segment lost 9 bases and the V segment lost 0 bases, leaving 3 bases of the junction unmatched. Germline values: CDR1 SGDLS, CDR2 YYNGEE. This CDR3 region has 13 residues. CDR3 DNA sequence: TGTGCCAGCAGCGTAGGGGAGGGCCTTGAGCAGTTCTTC. It yields the protein CASSVGEGLEQFF.

The V and J genes are TRBV6-5 and TRBJ2-4; D may be TRBD1 (5 bases). This CDR3 is 16 amino acids long. Per the germline V gene, CDR1 is MNHEY and CDR2 is SVGAGI. V was trimmed by 0 bases and J by 2 bases, leaving 11 bases between them. CDR3 amino acids: CASSYSLAGSKNIQYF. CDR3 nucleotides: TGTGCCAGCAGTTACTCTCTCGCAGGGTCCAAAAACATTCAGTACTTC.

J is TRBJ1-2 and V is TRBV10-3; D gene uncertain. The V end lost 4 bases, the J end lost 0 bases, and 9 bases lay between the germline ends. The length of the CDR3 is 14 residues. From germline, CDR1 is ENHRY and CDR2 SYGVKD. CDR3 sequence (DNA): TGTGCCATCAGTGGACGGGAATCTAACTATGGCTACACCTTC. Translated: CAISGRESNYGYTF.

The V and J genes are TRBV21-1 and TRBJ2-7; the table's D call of TRBD2 was not tested on the DNA. TRBV21-1 counts as a pseudogene. The CDR3 is 15 residues long. The CDR3 spells CASSIQTERGNEQYF. The CDR3 DNA is TGTGCCAGCAGCATCCAGACGGAGCGCGGCAACGAGCAGTACTTC.

The rearrangement joins TRBV28 to TRBJ2-1, with 9 bases that match TRBD2. Trimming at V came to 8 bases and at J to 1 base, leaving 9 bases not matched to a gene. CDR3 length: 16 amino acids. CDR1 MDHEN and CDR2 SYDVKM come from the germline V gene. The CDR3 is CASGTSGYTSYNEQFF. The CDR3 DNA reads TGTGCCAGCGGAACTAGCGGGTACACTTCCTACAATGAGCAGTTCTTC.